This T cell receptor beta chain is drawn from a study of post-analysis software for immune sequencing data. Findings of the study overall: Four or five TRBV segments, including TRBV5-6, TRBV5-1 and TRBV20-1, were more frequent in patients than controls.

Unique molecular identifiers were built into the TCR beta cDNA libraries. Via MiXCR, TCRdb re-called the PCR reads, giving one row per CDR3 protein. The table records 750,000 to 900,000 distinct CDR3 sequences, approximately 44% of them present only once. V lost 3 bases and J 4 bases, leaving 13 bases between the germline ends. The CDR3 is 14 residues long. As regards this clonotype: Its antigen remains unknown.

Source material: blood. The sequence was obtained from a girl under 18 with multiple sclerosis. The rearrangement links TRBV12-3 or TRBV12-4 to TRBJ2-7, with D tentatively TRBD1 (6 bases). The chain's CDR3 is CASSFSGTWYEQYF. The CDR3 DNA reads TGTGCCAGCAGTTTTTCGGGGACATGGTACGAGCAGTACTTC.